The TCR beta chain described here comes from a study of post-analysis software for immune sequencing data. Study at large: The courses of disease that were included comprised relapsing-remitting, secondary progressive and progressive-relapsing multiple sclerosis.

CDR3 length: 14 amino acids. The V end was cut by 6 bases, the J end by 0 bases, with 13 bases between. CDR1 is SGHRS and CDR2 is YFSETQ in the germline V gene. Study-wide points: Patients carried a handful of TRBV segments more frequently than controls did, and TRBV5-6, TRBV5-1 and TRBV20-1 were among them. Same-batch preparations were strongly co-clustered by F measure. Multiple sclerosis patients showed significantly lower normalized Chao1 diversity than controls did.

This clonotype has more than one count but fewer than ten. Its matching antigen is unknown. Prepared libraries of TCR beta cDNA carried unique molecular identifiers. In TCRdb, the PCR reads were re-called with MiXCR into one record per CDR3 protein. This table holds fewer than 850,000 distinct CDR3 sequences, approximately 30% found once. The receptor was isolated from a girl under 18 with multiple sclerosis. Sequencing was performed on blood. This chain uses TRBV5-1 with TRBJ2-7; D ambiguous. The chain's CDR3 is CASTPTTSSYEQYF. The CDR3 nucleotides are TGCGCCAGCACCCCGACGACCTCCTCCTACGAGCAGTACTTC.